This TCR beta chain is from a study of shared clonotypes between healthy human individuals. Here immunoSEQ multiplex PCR was the method, and the copy in TCRdb shows in-frame clones only, minus some. The table includes 2 million to 2.5 million clones, under 97% detected once. The CDR3 is 14 residues long. Germline loops: CDR1 SGHAT, CDR2 FQNNGV. V lost 2 bases and J lost 9, with 11 bases in between. Naive CD45RA+ and memory CD45RA-negative subsets were split from CD4+ cells. Source material: naive CD4+ T cells sorted from blood. The sample's subset: CD45RA+ positively selected. The receptor was isolated from a young man in good health. The V gene is TRBV11-2, the J gene TRBJ1-6, with D possibly being TRBD1 (6 bases). The CDR3 nucleotides read TGTGCCAGCAGCTTAAGACAGGTCCCTTCACCCCTCCACTTT. Translation: CASSLRQVPSPLHF.